The 9 T cell receptor beta chains below all came from one sample that was sequenced in a study of T cells in Graves' hyperthyroidism and ophthalmopathy. TCR beta CDR3 regions were amplified from RNA. HTBI primers were the set used in a first-round RT-PCR of the TCR CDR3. TCRdb recomputed calls from the multiplex PCR reads with MiXCR, one row per CDR3 protein. The table lists 600,000 to 700,000 distinct CDR3 sequences, roughly 45% of them singletons. Sequences were obtained from peripheral blood or thyroid tissue (not recorded which). These receptors were taken from an adult man with Graves' disease, either hyperthyroidism or ophthalmopathy (not recorded which).

This clonotype was recorded at least ten times. The chain uses TRBV7-9 and TRBJ2-2; unclear D gene. This CDR3 is built from 13 residues. Between the trimmed V and J ends, which lost 5 bases and 5 bases, there was a span of 9 bases. Germline lookup yields CDR1 SEHNR and CDR2 FQNEAQ (reference sequence). The CDR3 here is CASSLGWTGELFF. CDR3 DNA sequence: TGTGCCAGCAGCCTAGGGTGGACCGGGGAGCTGTTTTTT.

In its sample, this clonotype was seen a few times. The V and J genes are TRBV10-3 and TRBJ2-2; 8 bases map to TRBD1. J was trimmed by 3 bases and V by 2 bases; bases with no gene match: 11. Germline V gene sequence: CDR1 ENHRY, CDR2 SYGVKD. There are 18 residues in the CDR3. The CDR3 DNA is TGTGCCATCAGTGAGACCTGGATACCCAGGGGGCACACCGGGGAGCTGTTTTTT. Protein sequence: CAISETWIPRGHTGELFF.

The rearrangement joins TRBV9 to TRBJ1-1, with 9 positions matching TRBD1. Trimming took 0 bases from V and 0 from J; bases not matched to a gene: 6. There are 17 residues in the CDR3. Looked up from germline, CDR1 is SGDLS and CDR2 is YYNGEE. CDR3 sequence: CASSVGTGGALNTEAFF. In DNA, the CDR3 is TGTGCCAGCAGCGTAGGAACAGGGGGCGCTTTGAACACTGAAGCTTTCTTT.

This clonotype was detected many times. V and J are TRBV2 and TRBJ2-5, with 9 bases fitting TRBD2. From germline, CDR1 is SNHLY and CDR2 FYNNEI. V lost 5 bases to trimming and J lost 1 base; unmatched junction nucleotides: 5. CDR3 length: 15 residues. CDR3 region: CASSRLAVAQETQYF. DNA for the CDR3: TGTGCCAGCAGTAGACTAGCGGTAGCCCAAGAGACCCAGTACTTC.

In the case of this clonotype: This could be a read error, since a much larger clone is one nucleotide away. This chain connects TRBV7-9 to TRBJ1-1; D call uncertain. This CDR3 is built from 13 residues. The germline gives CDR1 SEHNR, CDR2 FQNEAQ (reference sequence). This CDR3 is CASRKGSNTEAFF. For the CDR3, the DNA is TGCGCCAGCAGAAAGGGATCGAACACTGAAGCTTTCTTT.

V and J are TRBV10-3 and TRBJ2-5; 8 positions match TRBD1. This CDR3 is built from 12 residues. V lost 11 bases and J lost 9; bases outside the gene matches: 11. Germline-derived CDR1 and CDR2 are ENHRY and SYGVKD. In DNA form, the CDR3 reads TGTGCCTCCGGACAGGGCACTCAGCCCCAGTACTTC. This codes for CASGQGTQPQYF.

The rearrangement links TRBV15 to TRBJ2-7; D unclear. Germline values: CDR1 LNHNV, CDR2 YYDKDF (reference sequence). V was pared by 2 bases and J by 3 bases, with 8 bases between. The CDR3 contains 13 residues. The CDR3 spells CATSRQSNYEQYF. CDR3 nucleotide sequence: TGTGCCACCAGCAGACAGAGTAACTACGAGCAGTACTTC.

A remark on this clonotype: An end of the junction differs from the germline gene, which may be a read error. DNA for the CDR3: TGTGCCAGCAGCTTAGGTGGGGTGCTGTTTTTT. Residues: CASSLGGVLFF. The rearrangement uses TRBV7-8 and TRBJ2-2, with unresolved D. Germline V gives CDR1 SGHVS, CDR2 FQNEAQ. The CDR3 is 11 amino acids.

The gene calls are TRBV20-1 and TRBJ2-5, with a possible D match to TRBD1 (6 bases). CDR1 DFQATT and CDR2 SNEGSKA come from the germline V gene (reference sequence). This CDR3 is built from 14 residues. V was clipped by 4 bases and J by 1 base, with 13 bases between them. CDR3 residues: CSATSVTGQETQYF. The CDR3 DNA sequence: TGCAGTGCTACCTCCGTGACAGGCCAAGAGACCCAGTACTTC.